These 3 T cell receptor beta chains were all obtained from the same sample, sequenced in a study of vaccination effects on CD4 cells after COVID-19. The ViraFEST assay expanded antigen-specific CD4+ T cells with viral peptide pools before sequencing. At the end of roughly ten days of culture, CD4+ T cells were isolated. Vaccinated recipients, who were negative for nucleocapsid antibodies, had no history of SARS-CoV-2 infection. These TCRs are of unknown antigen specificity. Assay used: immunoSEQ multiplex PCR; TCRdb lists only in-frame clones, some missing. The profile shows tens of thousands of clones, 70% to 80% of them singletons. This material consisted of CD4+ T cells from PBMCs cultured with HCoV-OC43 spike peptides, taken before COVID-19 vaccination. The subset: HCoV-OC43 spike overlapping peptide pool stimulation. These receptors were obtained from a human donor who received a COVID-19 vaccine.

V is TRBV18 and J is TRBJ2-1; tentatively, D is TRBD2 (6 bases). CDR3 length: 15 amino acids. Looked up from germline, CDR1 is KGHSH and CDR2 is LQKENI. V lost 6 bases and J 7 bases, leaving 19 bases between the germline ends. The DNA of the CDR3 is TGTGCCAGCTCGACCGGGACGGGAGTGTATAATGAGCAGTTCTTC. Translated, it gives CASSTGTGVYNEQFF.

The chain joins TRBV3-1 (or the pseudogene TRBV3-2) to TRBJ1-5; 9 bases agree with TRBD1. The CDR3 has 15 residues. V gave up 5 bases and J gave up 6 bases; unmatched junction bases: 8. CDR1 LGHDT and CDR2 YNNKEL come from the germline V gene (reference sequence). CDR3 region: CASSSQGARSQPQHF. The CDR3 DNA sequence: TGTGCCAGCAGCTCACAGGGGGCGCGAAGTCAGCCCCAGCATTTT.

For the CDR3, the DNA is TGTGCCAGCAGCCAGAATAGCAATCAGCCCCAGCATTTT. This sequence encodes CASSQNSNQPQHF. V usage is TRBV11-2 and J usage is TRBJ1-5; D unresolved. CDR1 is SGHAT, CDR2 FQNNGV, per germline. The ends were cut back, 5 bases at V and 0 bases at J, with 5 bases in the middle. The CDR3 loop spans 13 amino acids.